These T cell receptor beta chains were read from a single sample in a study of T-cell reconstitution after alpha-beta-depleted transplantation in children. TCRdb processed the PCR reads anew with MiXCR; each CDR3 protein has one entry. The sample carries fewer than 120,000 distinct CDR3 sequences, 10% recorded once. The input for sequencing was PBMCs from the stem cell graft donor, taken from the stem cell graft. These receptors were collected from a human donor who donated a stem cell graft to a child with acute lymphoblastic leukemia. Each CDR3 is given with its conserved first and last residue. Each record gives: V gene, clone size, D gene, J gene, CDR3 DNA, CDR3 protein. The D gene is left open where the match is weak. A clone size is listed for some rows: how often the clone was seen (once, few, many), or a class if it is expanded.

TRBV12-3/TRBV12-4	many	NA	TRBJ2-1	TGTGCCAGCAGTTTATTCGGCGGGGTTACCCCCTCCTACAATGAGCAGTTCTTC	CASSLFGGVTPSYNEQFF
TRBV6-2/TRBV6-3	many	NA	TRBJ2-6	TGTGCCAGCCACTCCCTACCGCTCCTCTCTGGGGCCAACGTCCTGACTTTC	CASHSLPLLSGANVLTF
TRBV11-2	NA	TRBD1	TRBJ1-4	TGTGCCAGCAGCTTGAGGGGACAGAAAAATGAAAAACTGTTTTTT	CASSLRGQKNEKLFF
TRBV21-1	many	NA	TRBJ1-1	TGTGCCAGCAGCAAAGCTTCGGGGACCGAAGCTTTCTTT	CASSKASGTEAFF
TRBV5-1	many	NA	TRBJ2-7	TGCGCCAGCGGGGATGGCGGGGACTACGAGCAGTACTTC	CASGDGGDYEQYF
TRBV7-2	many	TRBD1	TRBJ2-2	TGTGCCAGCAGAGCAGGGGGCGCCGGGACCGGGGAGCTGTTTTTT	CASRAGGAGTGELFF
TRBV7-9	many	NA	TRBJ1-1	TGTGCCAGCAGCGGCGCTGGCTGGGGTGAAGCTTTCTTT	CASSGAGWGEAFF
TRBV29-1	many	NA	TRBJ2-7	TGCAGCGTACATCGACATTACGAGCAGTACTTC	CSVHRHYEQYF
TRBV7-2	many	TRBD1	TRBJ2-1	TGTGCCAGCAGCTTCTCCGGGACAGGGGACAATGAGCAGTTCTTC	CASSFSGTGDNEQFF
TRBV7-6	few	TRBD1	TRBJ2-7	TGTGCCAGCAGCCCCGGACAGGGAGCAGGTTATCTGCACGAGCAGTACTTC	CASSPGQGAGYLHEQYF
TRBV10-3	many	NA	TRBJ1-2	TGTGCCATCAGTGAGCCCGCGACAGGTGGCTATGGCTACACCTTC	CAISEPATGGYGYTF
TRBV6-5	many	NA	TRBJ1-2	TGTGCCAGCAGTTACGTGGACACACCCAACTATGGCTACACCTTC	CASSYVDTPNYGYTF
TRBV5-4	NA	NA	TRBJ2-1	TGTGCCAGCAGCTTGTTAGGGTTGGGACCAGCCCGGAATGAGCAGTTCTTC	CASSLLGLGPARNEQFF
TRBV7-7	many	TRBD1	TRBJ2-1	TGTGCTAGCAGCCAGGGGGACTCCTACAATGAGCAGTTCTTC	CASSQGDSYNEQFF
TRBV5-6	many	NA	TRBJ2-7	TGTGCCAGCAGCCCTAAGGGTATAGCCTCCTACGAGCAGTACTTC	CASSPKGIASYEQYF
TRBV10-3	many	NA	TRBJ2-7	TGTGCCATCAGTGAGTTCCCGACAGACATCGAGCAGTACTTC	CAISEFPTDIEQYF
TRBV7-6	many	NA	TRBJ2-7	TGTGCCAGCAGCTTAGAGCTAGCAGCCGAGCAGTACTTC	CASSLELAAEQYF
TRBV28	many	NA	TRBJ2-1	TGTGCCAGTTCCCCGGGACAACAGTACAATGAGCAGTTCTTC	CASSPGQQYNEQFF
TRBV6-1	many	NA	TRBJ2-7	TGTGCCAGCAGTAGAACTCGGCAGGGTGCCGAGCAGTACTTC	CASSRTRQGAEQYF
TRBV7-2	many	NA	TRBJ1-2	TGTGCCAGCAGCTTACGAAAAGGCTACACCTTC	CASSLRKGYTF
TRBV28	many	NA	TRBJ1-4	TGTGCCAGCAGTTTATTAGGACGCCAGAGCGGCGAAAAACTGTTTTTT	CASSLLGRQSGEKLFF
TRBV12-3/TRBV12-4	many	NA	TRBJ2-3	TGTGCCAGCAGTCCGGGGTGGGGCACAGATACGCAGTATTTT	CASSPGWGTDTQYF
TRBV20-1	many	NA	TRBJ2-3	TGCAGTGCTAGAGACGATTCTACTCATACGCAGTATTTT	CSARDDSTHTQYF
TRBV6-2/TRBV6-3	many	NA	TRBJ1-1	TGTGCCAGCAGTTACAGGGGCGGCAACACTGAAGCTTTCTTT	CASSYRGGNTEAFF
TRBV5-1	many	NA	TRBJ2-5	TGCGCCAGCAGCTCCACTGCAGCGGGTGTGGAGACCCAGTACTTC	CASSSTAAGVETQYF
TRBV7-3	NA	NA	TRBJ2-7	TGTGCCAGCTTAGAACTAGCTCCTACCTACGAGCAGTACTTC	CASLELAPTYEQYF
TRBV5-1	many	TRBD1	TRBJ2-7	TGCGCCAGCAGCGGACAGGGGGCCAGGCACGAGCAGTACTTC	CASSGQGARHEQYF
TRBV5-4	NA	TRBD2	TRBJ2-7	TGTGCCAGCAGCTCCCGACTAGCGGGGGAGCAGTACTTC	CASSSRLAGEQYF
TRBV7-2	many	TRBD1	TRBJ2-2	TGTGCCAGCAGCCCCGGGACAGGGCTTAGTCCCGGGGAGCTGTTTTTT	CASSPGTGLSPGELFF
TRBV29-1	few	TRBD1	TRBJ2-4	TGCAGCGCCCTGACAGGGTTCGTTTCCAAAAACAGTCAGTACTTC	CSALTGFVSKNSQYF
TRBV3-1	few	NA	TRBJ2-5	TGTGCCTCCACCCAAGACGGGACCAAACAGTGGGAAGAGACCCAGTACTTC	CASTQDGTKQWEETQYF
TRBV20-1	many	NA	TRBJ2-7	TGCAGTGCTAGTCGCGGCATTTCCTACGAGCAGTACTTC	CSASRGISYEQYF
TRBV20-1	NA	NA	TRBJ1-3	TGCTGTGCTAGACGCCCTGGGACCGCTAGCTCTGGAAACACCATATATTTT	CCARRPGTASSGNTIYF
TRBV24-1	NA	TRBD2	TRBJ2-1	TGTGCCACCAGTGATTTGCCAAGGACTAGCGGGAGAACCCATGAGCAGTTCTTC	CATSDLPRTSGRTHEQFF
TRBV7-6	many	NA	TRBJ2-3	TGTGCCAGCAGCTTAGAGTATACCACAGATACGCAGTATTTT	CASSLEYTTDTQYF
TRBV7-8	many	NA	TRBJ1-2	TGTGCCAGCAGCTTAGGGACAGCTAACTATGGCTACACCTTC	CASSLGTANYGYTF
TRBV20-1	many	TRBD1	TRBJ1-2	TGCAGTGCAACCCAGGGACAGAACAACTATGGCTACACCTTC	CSATQGQNNYGYTF
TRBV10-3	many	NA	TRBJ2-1	TGTGCCATCAGTGAGTCGTTGATAGCGGAAACCTACAATGAGCAGTTCTTC	CAISESLIAETYNEQFF
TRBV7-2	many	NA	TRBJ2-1	TGTGCCAGCAGCCTCGGGACCCAGGGATTGGGTGAGCAGTTCTTC	CASSLGTQGLGEQFF
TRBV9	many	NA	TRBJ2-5	TGTGCCAGCAGCGTACTTTCAGGCCCAGGGACCCAGTACTTC	CASSVLSGPGTQYF
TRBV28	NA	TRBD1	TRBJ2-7	TGTGCCAGCAGTTTAACGGGCAGGGGGTACTACGAGCAGTACTTC	CASSLTGRGYYEQYF
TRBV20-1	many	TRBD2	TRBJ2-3	TGCAGTGCTAGAGTACTAGCGGAAACCTCTAGCACAGATACGCAGTATTTT	CSARVLAETSSTDTQYF
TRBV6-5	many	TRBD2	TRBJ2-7	TGTGCCAGCAGTTGGGAATCCGGGACTAGCGGGATTGGCAACGAGCAGTACTTC	CASSWESGTSGIGNEQYF
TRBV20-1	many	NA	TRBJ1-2	TGCAGTGCTAGTCGGCAGGGACTCTATGGCTACACCTTC	CSASRQGLYGYTF
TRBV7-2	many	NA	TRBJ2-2	TGTGCCAGCAGCTTAATGGCTCTTATGAACACCGGGGAGCTGTTTTTT	CASSLMALMNTGELFF
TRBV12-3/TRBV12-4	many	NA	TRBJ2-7	TGTGCCAGCAGCCCCCTCAGGGAACACGAGCAGTACTTC	CASSPLREHEQYF
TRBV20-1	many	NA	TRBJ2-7	TGCAGTGCTAGAGCGAGAGAAAGACTTACGGGCCGCGAGCAGTACTTC	CSARARERLTGREQYF
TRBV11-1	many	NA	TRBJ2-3	TGTGCCAGCAGCTTAGCTCAACAGGGATGGAGCCAGGGGGGATCCTGGGCAGATACGCAGTATTTT	CASSLAQQGWSQGGSWADTQYF
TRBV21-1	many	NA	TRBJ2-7	TGTGCCAGCATCCCGACAGGGGGCAAAATCTACGAGCAGTACTTC	CASIPTGGKIYEQYF
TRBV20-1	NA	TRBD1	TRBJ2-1	TGCAGTGCTAAACAGGGGGCGAAGCCTTACAATGAGCAGTTCTTC	CSAKQGAKPYNEQFF
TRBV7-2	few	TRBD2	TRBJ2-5	TGTGCCAGCAGCACGGGACTAGCGGGGGGTTGGGAGACCCAGTACTTC	CASSTGLAGGWETQYF
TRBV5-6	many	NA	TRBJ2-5	TGTGCCAGCAGCTTGGCCACCGGGGGCCAAGAGACCCAGTACTTC	CASSLATGGQETQYF
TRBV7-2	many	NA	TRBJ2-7	TGTGCCAGCAGCTTAGCTCGCGTCCGGAGGGCCTACGAGCAGTACTTC	CASSLARVRRAYEQYF
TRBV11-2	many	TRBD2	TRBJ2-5	TGTGCCAGCAGCCAGGGGACTAGCGGTTCCCCTACCCGGGAGACCCAGTACTTC	CASSQGTSGSPTRETQYF
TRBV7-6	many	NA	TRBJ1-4	TGTGCCAGCAGCTTAGCGGACGGGAAACTGTTTTTT	CASSLADGKLFF
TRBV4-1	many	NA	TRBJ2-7	TGCGCCAGCAGCCAAGGCTCCAGGTTGAGGCAGTACTTC	CASSQGSRLRQYF
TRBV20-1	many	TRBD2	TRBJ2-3	TGCAGTGCTAGCCCTAGCGGGGGGGGTTCAGATACGCAGTATTTT	CSASPSGGGSDTQYF
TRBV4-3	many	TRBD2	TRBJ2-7	TGCGCCAGCAGCCTCGTAGCGGGGGGCTCCTACGAGCAGTACTTC	CASSLVAGGSYEQYF
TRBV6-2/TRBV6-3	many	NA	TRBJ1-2	TGTGCCAGCATTCTCAAGGGGGACCGAAACTATGGCTACACCTTC	CASILKGDRNYGYTF